These T cell receptor beta chains were read from a single sample in a study of cytotoxic CD8 clonotypes in ibrutinib-treated CLL. The protocol was immunoSEQ multiplex PCR, while the TCRdb copy is restricted to in-frame clones and leaves out a portion. Among roughly 250,000 clones listed, 60% to 75% were seen once. Sequencing was performed on PBMCs, taken after 24 months of ibrutinib treatment. Receptors originate from a human donor with chronic lymphocytic leukemia. The CDR3 runs from the conserved cysteine through the conserved F or W. D genes are given only for firm matches. Clone size is stated in some rows and not others, as once, few, many or a class when expanded.

J,size,V,D,DNA,CDR3
TRBJ2-5,NA,TRBV25-1,TRBD1,TGTGCCAGCGCCGGACAGGGAGGGACCCAGTACTTC,CASAGQGGTQYF
TRBJ2-2,NA,TRBV5-1,TRBD2,TGCGCCAGCAGCGCCGGACTAGCGGGGACCGGGGAGCTGTTTTTT,CASSAGLAGTGELFF
TRBJ1-1,NA,TRBV21-1,NA,TGTGCCAGCAGCAAAGGCAGGGGGCGTAGGGAAGCTTTCTTT,CASSKGRGRREAFF
TRBJ2-5,NA,TRBV9,NA,TGTGCCAGCAGCGTATTCGGTGGGGAGACCCAGTACTTC,CASSVFGGETQYF
TRBJ2-2,NA,TRBV10-3,TRBD1,TGTGCCATCAGTGACAAAACAGGGGGCCAAACCGGGGAGCTGTTTTTT,CAISDKTGGQTGELFF
TRBJ1-5,NA,TRBV7-9,NA,TGTGCCAGCAGCACTAACCCTCAGCCCCAGCATTTT,CASSTNPQPQHF
TRBJ2-3,NA,TRBV13,TRBD2,TGTGCCAGCACGCAAGGCGCGGGAGGTGGAGATACGCAGTATTTT,CASTQGAGGGDTQYF
TRBJ2-3,NA,TRBV11-1,NA,TGTGCCAGCAGCTTAGATCCTAGAGGGTCGGGTCCTAGCACAGATACGCAGTATTTT,CASSLDPRGSGPSTDTQYF
TRBJ2-5,NA,TRBV15,TRBD1,TGTGCCACCAGCAGGGACAGGGGGCAAGAGACCCAGTACTTC,CATSRDRGQETQYF
TRBJ2-5,few,TRBV2,NA,TGTGCCAGCAGTGAAGACAGGGTGTTTGGAGAGACCCAGTACTTC,CASSEDRVFGETQYF
TRBJ2-5,NA,TRBV7-2,TRBD2,TGTGCCAGCAGGGGGGGAGGGGAGACCCAGTACTTC,CASRGGGETQYF
TRBJ1-1,NA,TRBV25-1,NA,TGTGCCAGCAGTTGGGGGGTGGGTACTGAAGCTTTCTTT,CASSWGVGTEAFF
TRBJ1-4,NA,TRBV2,NA,TGTGCCAGCAGCGCTGGACCGAAGGGGAGTGAAAAACTGTTTTTT,CASSAGPKGSEKLFF
TRBJ2-7,NA,TRBV11-1,NA,TGTGCCAGCAGCTTAAGCGCCGAGCAGTACTTC,CASSLSAEQYF
TRBJ2-7,NA,TRBV4-3,NA,TGCGCCAGCAGCCCGGGGGGACAGTCCTACGAGCAGTACTTC,CASSPGGQSYEQYF
TRBJ2-6,NA,TRBV2,TRBD2,TGTGCCAGCATGGGCCCAGCGGGACCCTCTGGGGCCAACGTCCTGACTTTC,CASMGPAGPSGANVLTF
TRBJ1-5,NA,TRBV15,NA,TGTGCCACCAGCAGTGAGGCAGGTCAGCCCCAGCATTTT,CATSSEAGQPQHF
TRBJ1-4,few,TRBV28,NA,TGTGCCAGCAGTCTCAATGAAAAACTGTTTTTT,CASSLNEKLFF
TRBJ2-2,NA,TRBV6-5,NA,TGTGCCAGCAGTTATGAGCGGGACACCGGGGAGCTGTTTTTT,CASSYERDTGELFF
TRBJ2-2,once,TRBV30,NA,TGTGCCTGGAGGGCCGGGACAACGAACACCGGGGAGCTGTTTTTT,CAWRAGTTNTGELFF
TRBJ1-1,NA,TRBV7-8,TRBD1,TGTGCCAGCAGCCACGGACAGGGGGTGTCTGAAGCTTTCTTT,CASSHGQGVSEAFF
TRBJ1-3,NA,TRBV12-1,NA,TGTGCCAGCAGCTTTCCCGAGACAGGAGAAGGAAACACCATATATTTT,CASSFPETGEGNTIYF
TRBJ2-7,NA,TRBV5-1,NA,TGCGCCAGCAGCTTCGTAGGGTCCTACGAGCAGTACTTC,CASSFVGSYEQYF
TRBJ1-2,NA,TRBV28,NA,TGTGCCAGCAGTTTGGGGCAGGCGAGCAACTATGGCTACACCTTC,CASSLGQASNYGYTF
TRBJ2-3,NA,TRBV5-6,TRBD2,TGTGCCAGCAGCTCGAGAGGGACTAGCGGCACAGATACGCAGTATTTT,CASSSRGTSGTDTQYF
TRBJ2-2,NA,TRBV6-5,NA,TGTGCCAGCAGTCGGGCCGCGGACACCGGGGAGCTGTTTTTT,CASSRAADTGELFF
TRBJ2-5,few,TRBV5-6,NA,TGTGCCAGCAGCTTGGGAGGGGGGCAAGAGACCCAGTACTTC,CASSLGGGQETQYF
TRBJ2-5,NA,TRBV19,NA,TGTGCCAGTAGCCCCCGGACCCAAGAGACCCAGTACTTC,CASSPRTQETQYF
TRBJ1-5,NA,TRBV7-9,TRBD1,TGTGCCAGCAGTACAGGGGTTACTCAGCCCCAGCATTTT,CASSTGVTQPQHF
TRBJ2-7,NA,TRBV7-3,NA,TGTGCCAGCAGCTCTGGACTAATGGGCGAGCAGTACTTC,CASSSGLMGEQYF
TRBJ2-7,NA,TRBV30,NA,TGTGCCTGGAGTGTACTTGGGGAGATTTACTTC,CAWSVLGEIYF
TRBJ2-3,NA,TRBV5-1,TRBD1,TGCGCCAGCAGCCTGGGGAGACAGGGGACAGATACGCAGTATTTT,CASSLGRQGTDTQYF
TRBJ1-5,NA,TRBV25-1,NA,TGTGCCAGCAGTGAATCCTGGGGGAATCAGCCCCAGCATTTT,CASSESWGNQPQHF
TRBJ2-5,NA,TRBV6-6,TRBD2,TGTGCCAGCAGTCCTGGGACGGGAGGGCCGAAGACCCAGTACTTC,CASSPGTGGPKTQYF
TRBJ1-5,NA,TRBV5-1,TRBD1,TGCGCCAGCAGAGGACAGGAGGATCAGCCCCAGCATTTT,CASRGQEDQPQHF
TRBJ2-7,NA,TRBV6-4,NA,TGTGCCACCCCCCGGCGGCGGAATCCCTACGAGCAGTACTTC,CATPRRRNPYEQYF
TRBJ2-1,NA,TRBV7-6,NA,TGTGCCAGCAGCTCCTGGACTACCACATACAATGAGCAGTTCTTC,CASSSWTTTYNEQFF
TRBJ1-2,NA,TRBV7-2,TRBD1,TGTGCCAGCAGCTTAGCGCAAGACAGGGTGAGCGGCTACACCTTC,CASSLAQDRVSGYTF
TRBJ1-1,NA,TRBV27,NA,TGTGCCAGCAGTTTGGGAAATGGACAGCTTAACACTGAAGCTTTCTTT,CASSLGNGQLNTEAFF
TRBJ2-7,NA,TRBV2,TRBD2,TGTGCCAGCAGCCAGGGACTAGCGGGACTCTACGAGCAGTACTTC,CASSQGLAGLYEQYF
TRBJ1-1,few,TRBV19,NA,TGTGCCAGTAGTTTGCGGACAGCCAACACTGAAGCTTTCTTT,CASSLRTANTEAFF
TRBJ2-1,few,TRBV5-1,NA,TGCGCCAGCAGCTTCGGGGGCGCTGAGCAGTTCTTC,CASSFGGAEQFF
TRBJ1-2,NA,TRBV28,NA,TGTGCCAGCACAGTCAAAGCTAACTATGGCTACACCTTC,CASTVKANYGYTF
TRBJ2-7,NA,TRBV10-3,TRBD2,TGTGCCATCAGTTCGGGGGGCGAGCAGTACTTC,CAISSGGEQYF
TRBJ1-2,NA,TRBV2,NA,TGTGCCAGCAGTGACGACCCTAATTATGGCTACACCTTC,CASSDDPNYGYTF
TRBJ1-4,few,TRBV28,NA,TGTGCCAGCAGTACCGGGGAAAGGAGTGAAAAACTGTTTTTT,CASSTGERSEKLFF
TRBJ1-1,NA,TRBV5-1,NA,TGCGCCAGCAAGGCAGGGAACACTGAAGCTTTCTTT,CASKAGNTEAFF
TRBJ2-7,NA,TRBV9,NA,TGTGCCAGCAGCGTAGGATTAGCGGCAACCTACGAGCAGTACTTC,CASSVGLAATYEQYF
TRBJ2-7,few,TRBV5-1,TRBD2,TGCGCCAGCAGCTCCGGGGGGGACTACGAGCAGTACTTC,CASSSGGDYEQYF
TRBJ2-1,NA,TRBV18,NA,TGTGCCAGCTCACCATCTGAGGGAGCCTACAATGAGCAGTTCTTC,CASSPSEGAYNEQFF
TRBJ1-2,NA,TRBV20-1,NA,TGCAGTGCACGTGGGGGTTATTTC,CSARGGYF